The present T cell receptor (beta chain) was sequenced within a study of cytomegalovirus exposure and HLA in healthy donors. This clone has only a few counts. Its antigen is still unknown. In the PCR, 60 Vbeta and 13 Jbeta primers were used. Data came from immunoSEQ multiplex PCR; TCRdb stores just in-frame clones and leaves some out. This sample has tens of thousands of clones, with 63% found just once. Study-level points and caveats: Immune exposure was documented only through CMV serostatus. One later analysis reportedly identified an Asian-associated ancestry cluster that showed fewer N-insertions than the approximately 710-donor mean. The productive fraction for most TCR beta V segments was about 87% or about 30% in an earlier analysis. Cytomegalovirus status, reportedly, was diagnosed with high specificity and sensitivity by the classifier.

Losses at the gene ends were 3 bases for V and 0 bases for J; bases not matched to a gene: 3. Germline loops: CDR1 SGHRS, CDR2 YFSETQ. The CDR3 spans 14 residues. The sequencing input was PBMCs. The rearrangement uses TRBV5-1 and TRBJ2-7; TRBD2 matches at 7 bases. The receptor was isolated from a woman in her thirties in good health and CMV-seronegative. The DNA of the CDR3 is TGCGCCAGCAGCTCGGGCGGGAGCTCCTACGAGCAGTACTTC. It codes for CASSSGGSSYEQYF.